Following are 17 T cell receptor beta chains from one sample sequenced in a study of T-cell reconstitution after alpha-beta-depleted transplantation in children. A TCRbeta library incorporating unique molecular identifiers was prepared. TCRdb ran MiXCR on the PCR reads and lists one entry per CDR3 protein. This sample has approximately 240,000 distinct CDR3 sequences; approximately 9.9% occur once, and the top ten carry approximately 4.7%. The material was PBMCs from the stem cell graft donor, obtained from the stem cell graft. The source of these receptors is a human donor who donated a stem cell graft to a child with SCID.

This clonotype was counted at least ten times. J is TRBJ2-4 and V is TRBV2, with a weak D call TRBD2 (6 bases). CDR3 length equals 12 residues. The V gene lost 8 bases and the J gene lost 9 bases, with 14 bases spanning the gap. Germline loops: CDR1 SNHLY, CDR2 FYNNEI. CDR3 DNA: TGTGCCAGCCTTGCCGGGGGACGCATTCAGTACTTC. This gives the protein CASLAGGRIQYF.

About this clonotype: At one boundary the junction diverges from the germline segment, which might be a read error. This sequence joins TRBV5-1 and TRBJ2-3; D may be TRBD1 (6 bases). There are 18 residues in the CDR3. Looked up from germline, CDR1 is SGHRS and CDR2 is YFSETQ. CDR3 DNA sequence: TGCGCCAGCAGCTTGGTTGGGGACATAAGGACCATCGGAGATATGCAGTATTTT. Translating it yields CASSLVGDIRTIGDMQYF.

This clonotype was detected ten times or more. In nucleotides, the CDR3 is TGTGCCAGCAACGTGGGGCAGGGGCAGCCCCAGCATTTT. Its translation is CASNVGQGQPQHF. The chain links TRBV12-3 or TRBV12-4 to TRBJ1-5; TRBD1 might be the D (6 bases). The CDR3 sequence is 13 residues long. Trimming stripped 7 bases from V and 7 bases from J, with 14 bases between.

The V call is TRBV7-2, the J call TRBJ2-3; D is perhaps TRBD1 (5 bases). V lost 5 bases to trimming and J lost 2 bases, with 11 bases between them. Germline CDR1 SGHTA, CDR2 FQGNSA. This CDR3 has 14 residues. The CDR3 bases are TGTGCCAGCAGCCCAGGGCCAATCACAGATACGCAGTATTTT. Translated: CASSPGPITDTQYF.

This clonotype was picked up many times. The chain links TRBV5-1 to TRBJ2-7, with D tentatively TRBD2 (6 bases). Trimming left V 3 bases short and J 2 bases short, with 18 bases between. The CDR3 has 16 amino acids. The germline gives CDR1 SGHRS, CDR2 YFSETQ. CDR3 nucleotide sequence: TGCGCCAGCAGCTCCTTAACTAGCATCAGCGCCTACGAGCAGTACTTC. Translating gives CASSSLTSISAYEQYF. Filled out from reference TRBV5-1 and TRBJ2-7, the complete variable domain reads KAGVTQTPRYLIKTRGQQVTLSCSPISGHRSVSWYQQTPGQGLQFLFEYFSETQRNKGNFPGRFSGRQFSNSRSEMNVSTLELGDSALYLCASSSLTSISAYEQYFGPGTRLTVT.

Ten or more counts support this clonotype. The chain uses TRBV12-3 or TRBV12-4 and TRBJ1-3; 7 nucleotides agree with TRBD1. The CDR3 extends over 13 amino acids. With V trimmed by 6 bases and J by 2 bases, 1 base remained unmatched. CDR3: CASRGTAGNTIYF. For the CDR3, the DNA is TGTGCCAGCAGGGGGACAGCTGGAAACACCATATATTTT.

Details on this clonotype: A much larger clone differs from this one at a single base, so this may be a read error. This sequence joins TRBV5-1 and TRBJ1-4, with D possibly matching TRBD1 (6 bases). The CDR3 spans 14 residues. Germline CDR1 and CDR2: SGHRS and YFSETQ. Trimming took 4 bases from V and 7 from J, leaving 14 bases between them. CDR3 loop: CASSRTVDIEKLFF. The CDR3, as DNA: TGCGCCAGCAGCCGGACAGTAGATATTGAAAAACTGTTTTTT.

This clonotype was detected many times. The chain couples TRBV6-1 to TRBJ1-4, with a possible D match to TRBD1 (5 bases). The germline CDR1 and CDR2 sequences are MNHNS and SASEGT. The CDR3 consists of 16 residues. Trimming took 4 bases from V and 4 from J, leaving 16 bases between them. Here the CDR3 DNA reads TGTGCCAGCAGTGGACCCCCCGGGGGGGGTAATGAAAAACTGTTTTTT. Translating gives CASSGPPGGGNEKLFF.

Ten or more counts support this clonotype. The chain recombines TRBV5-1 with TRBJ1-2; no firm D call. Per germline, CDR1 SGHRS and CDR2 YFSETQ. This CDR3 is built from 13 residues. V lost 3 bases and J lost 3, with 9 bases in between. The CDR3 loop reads CASSSNGDYGYTF. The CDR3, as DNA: TGCGCCAGCAGCTCAAACGGGGACTATGGCTACACCTTC.

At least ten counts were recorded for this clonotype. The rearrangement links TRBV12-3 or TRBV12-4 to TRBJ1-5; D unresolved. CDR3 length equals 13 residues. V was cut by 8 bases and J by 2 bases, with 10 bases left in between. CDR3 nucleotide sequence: TGTGCCAGCGGCGTATGGGGCAATCAGCCCCAGCATTTT. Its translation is CASGVWGNQPQHF.

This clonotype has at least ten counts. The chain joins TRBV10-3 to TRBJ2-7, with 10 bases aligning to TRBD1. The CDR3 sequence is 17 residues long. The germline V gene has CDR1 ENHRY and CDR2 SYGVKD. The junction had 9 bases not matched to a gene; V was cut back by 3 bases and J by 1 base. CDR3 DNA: TGTGCCATCAGTGATGGGTCCCGGGGACAGGGGTCCTACGAGCAGTACTTC. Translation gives CAISDGSRGQGSYEQYF.

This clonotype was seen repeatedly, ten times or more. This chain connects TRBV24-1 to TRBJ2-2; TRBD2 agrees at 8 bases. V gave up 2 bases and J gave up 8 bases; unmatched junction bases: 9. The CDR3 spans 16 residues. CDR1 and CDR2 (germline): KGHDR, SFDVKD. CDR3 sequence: CATSDSQRGTPGELFF. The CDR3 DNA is TGTGCCACCAGTGATTCCCAGCGGGGGACCCCGGGGGAGCTGTTTTTT.

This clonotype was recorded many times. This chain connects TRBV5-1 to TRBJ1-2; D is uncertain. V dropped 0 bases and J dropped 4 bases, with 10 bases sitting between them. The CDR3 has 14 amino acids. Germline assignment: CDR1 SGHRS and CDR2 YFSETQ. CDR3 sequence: CASSLGYSTYGYTF. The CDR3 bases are TGCGCCAGCAGCTTGGGCTACAGTACCTATGGCTACACCTTC.

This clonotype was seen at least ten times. The CDR3 here is CASSRRGYMNTEAFF. DNA for the CDR3: TGTGCCAGCAGCCGTAGGGGGTACATGAACACTGAAGCTTTCTTT. V is TRBV5-6 and J is TRBJ1-1; tentative D call: TRBD1 (6 bases). Germline V gene data show CDR1 as SGHDT and CDR2 as YYEEEE. The CDR3 covers 15 residues. Trimming took 4 bases from V and 0 from J, leaving 13 bases between them.

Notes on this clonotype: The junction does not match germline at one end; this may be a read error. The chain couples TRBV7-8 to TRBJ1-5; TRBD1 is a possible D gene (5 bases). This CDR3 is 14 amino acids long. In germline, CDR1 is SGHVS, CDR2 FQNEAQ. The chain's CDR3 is CASSEQASNQPHHF. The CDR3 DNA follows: TGTGCCAGCAGCGAACAGGCGAGCAATCAGCCCCACCATTTT.

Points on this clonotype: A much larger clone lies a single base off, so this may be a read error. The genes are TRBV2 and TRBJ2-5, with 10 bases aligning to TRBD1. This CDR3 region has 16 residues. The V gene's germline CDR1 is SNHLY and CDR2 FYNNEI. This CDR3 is CASSDAGTGEKDTQYF. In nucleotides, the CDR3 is TGTGCCAGCAGTGATGCCGGGACAGGGGAAAAAGACACCCAGTACTTC.

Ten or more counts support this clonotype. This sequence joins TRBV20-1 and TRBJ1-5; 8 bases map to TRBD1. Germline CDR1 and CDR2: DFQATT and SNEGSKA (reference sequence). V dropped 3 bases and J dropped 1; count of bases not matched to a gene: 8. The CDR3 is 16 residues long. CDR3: CSASPYTGGSNQPQHF. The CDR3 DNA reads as TGCAGTGCTAGCCCCTACACAGGGGGAAGCAATCAGCCCCAGCATTTT.